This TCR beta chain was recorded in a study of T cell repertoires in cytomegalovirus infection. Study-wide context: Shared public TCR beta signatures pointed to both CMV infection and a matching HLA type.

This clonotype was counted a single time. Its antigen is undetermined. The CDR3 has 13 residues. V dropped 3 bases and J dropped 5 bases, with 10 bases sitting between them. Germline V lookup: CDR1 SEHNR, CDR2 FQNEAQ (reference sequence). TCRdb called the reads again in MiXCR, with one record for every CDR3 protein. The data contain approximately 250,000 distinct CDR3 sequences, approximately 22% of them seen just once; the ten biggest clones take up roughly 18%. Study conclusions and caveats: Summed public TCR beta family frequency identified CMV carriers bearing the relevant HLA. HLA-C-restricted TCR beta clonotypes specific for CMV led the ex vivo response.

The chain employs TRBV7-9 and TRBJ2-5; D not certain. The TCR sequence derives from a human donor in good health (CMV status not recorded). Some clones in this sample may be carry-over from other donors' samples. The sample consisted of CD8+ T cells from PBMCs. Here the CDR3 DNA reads TGTGCCAGCAGCTTTCAAACAGTGGAGACCCAGTACTTC. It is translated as CASSFQTVETQYF.